These T cell receptor beta chains were read from a single sample in a study of response to subunit inactivated influenza vaccine. TCRdb re-called the RT-PCR reads with MiXCR, one entry per CDR3 protein. This sample has 250,000 to 350,000 distinct CDR3 sequences; approximately 23% occur once, and the top ten carry approximately 10%. Sequenced material: PBMCs from blood, taken about 20 months after vaccination. These receptors came from a man between 50 and 70 years old who received an inactivated influenza vaccine. CDR3s include the opening cysteine and the closing phenylalanine or tryptophan. The order of the fields is CDR3 length, D gene, J gene, V gene, clone size, CDR3 DNA, CDR3 protein. A D gene is named only where the DNA matches it firmly. Expanded clones get a size class; other rows say once, few or many, or leave the size out.

13 | - | TRBJ1-5 | TRBV6-1 | few | TGTGCCAGCAGCCGACAGGTTAATCAGCCCCAGCATTTT | CASSRQVNQPQHF
13 | TRBD1 | TRBJ1-1 | TRBV20-1 | few | TGCAGTGCTAGAGTAAGGGGGCGGACTGAAGCTTTCTTT | CSARVRGRTEAFF
13 | - | TRBJ2-1 | TRBV15 | - | TGTGCCACCAGCAGGACCTCCTACAATGAGCAGTTCTTC | CATSRTSYNEQFF
17 | TRBD1 | TRBJ1-5 | TRBV15 | many | TGTGCCACCAGCATAGACAGGACAGGATATAGCAATCAGCCCCAGCATTTT | CATSIDRTGYSNQPQHF
15 | TRBD1 | TRBJ2-2 | TRBV6-1 | few | TGTGCCAGCAAGACCCGGACAGGGGGCACCGGGGAGCTGTTTTTT | CASKTRTGGTGELFF
13 | - | TRBJ1-4 | TRBV2 | few | TGTGCCAGCAGTGAACTACGGGACACAATACTGTTTTTT | CASSELRDTILFF
19 | TRBD1 | TRBJ2-1 | TRBV14 | - | TGTGCCAGCAGCCAAACAGGGGGTGTTGGACTTTACTCCTACAATGAGCAGTTCTTC | CASSQTGGVGLYSYNEQFF
17 | - | TRBJ1-1 | TRBV20-1 | - | TGCAGTGCTAGAGATCGGAGGTTGGGAGGGCAGAACACTGAAGCTTTCTTT | CSARDRRLGGQNTEAFF
15 | TRBD2 | TRBJ2-6 | TRBV24-1 | - | TGTGCCTCCGGACTAGCGGGAGGAGGGGCCAACGTCCTGACTTTC | CASGLAGGGANVLTF
16 | TRBD1 | TRBJ2-2 | TRBV20-1 | few | TGCAGTGCTAGAGATCCGTACACAGGGGGTAATGGGGAGCTGTTTTTT | CSARDPYTGGNGELFF